The 22 T cell receptor beta chains below were found in one sample sequenced in a study of regulatory T cells in long-lasting Graves disease. The time point was: newly diagnosed GD, antithyroid drugs for less than 3 months. PBMC-extracted RNA yielded the TCR library. Assembly of TCR beta libraries relied on iRepertoire HTBI primers together with Arm-PCR of CDR3 regions. TCRdb processed the multiplex PCR reads anew with MiXCR; each CDR3 protein has one entry. Of hundreds of thousands of distinct CDR3 sequences listed, roughly 14% were seen once; the top ten hold 10%. These same records also appear under a second study, on T cells in Graves' hyperthyroidism and ophthalmopathy.

Specimen: peripheral blood mononuclear cells (PBMCs), collected at new diagnosis, from a patient treated with antithyroid drugs. These receptors were taken from a man younger than 45 with Graves disease.

The chain carries TRBV9 and TRBJ2-2; 9 bases map to TRBD2. CDR3 size: 16 residues. V lost 4 bases and J lost 4; bases outside the gene matches: 8. Looked up from germline, CDR1 is SGDLS and CDR2 is YYNGEE. CDR3 loop: CASSLLAGATTGELFF. The CDR3 region has the DNA TGTGCCAGCAGCCTCTTAGCGGGAGCTACCACCGGGGAGCTGTTTTTT.

V is TRBV20-1 and J is TRBJ1-2; no clear D gene. Trimming cost V 0 bases and J 0 bases, with 11 bases left between them. The CDR3 is made up of 15 amino acids. Germline CDR1 reads DFQATT; CDR2 reads SNEGSKA (reference sequence). CDR3: CSARDQSHPNYGYTF. The CDR3 DNA reads as TGCAGTGCTAGAGATCAATCGCACCCTAACTATGGCTACACCTTC.

This clonotype was detected only once. This is likely an artifact of a read error, given a far larger clone one base away. This rearrangement joins TRBV6-5 to TRBJ2-5, with D unclear. Near its end, the DNA agrees better with TRBJ2-1, so the J call may be wrong. Germline V gene lookup returns CDR1 MNHEY and CDR2 SVGAGI. The CDR3 sequence is 13 residues long. The CDR3 nucleotides read TGTGCCAGCAGTTATGGGGTAGGCTACGAGCAGTTCTTC. It encodes CASSYGVGYEQFF.

This clonotype was picked up many times. J is TRBJ1-1 and V is TRBV7-9, with D unclear. The CDR3 sequence is 12 residues long. Germline CDR1 and CDR2: SEHNR and FQNEAQ (reference sequence). The V gene lost 6 bases and the J gene lost 1 base, with 6 bases spanning the gap. For the CDR3, the DNA is TGTGCCAGCAGTCTTTGGAACACTGAAGCTTTCTTT. Protein product: CASSLWNTEAFF. Full variable domain (missing parts from reference TRBV7-9 and TRBJ1-1): DTGVSQNPRHKITKRGQNVTFRCDPISEHNRLYWYRQTLGQGPEFLTYFQNEAQLEKSRLLSDRFSAERPKGSFSTLEIQRTEQGDSAMYLCASSLWNTEAFFGQGTRLTVV.

This clonotype was recorded a few times. The V and J genes are TRBV13 and TRBJ2-1, with 10 bases aligning to TRBD2. The CDR3 is made up of 18 amino acids. Germline V lookup: CDR1 PRHDT, CDR2 FYEKMQ (reference sequence). J gave up 7 bases and V 5 bases, and 17 bases lay outside the gene matches. The CDR3 DNA reads TGTGCCAGCAGCCCACGGACTAGCGGACCGGCCTTTTGGAATGAGCAGTTCTTC. This encodes CASSPRTSGPAFWNEQFF. Together with reference TRBV13 and TRBJ2-1, the CDR3 gives the full variable domain: AAGVIQSPRHLIKEKRETATLKCYPIPRHDTVYWYQQGPGQDPQFLISFYEKMQSDKGSIPDRFSAQQFSDYHSELNMSSLELGDSALYFCASSPRTSGPAFWNEQFFGPGTRLTVL.

This clonotype has at least ten counts. The chain links TRBV18 to TRBJ2-5, with D maybe TRBD2 (5 bases). V was shortened by 5 bases and J by 2 bases, with 9 bases between the two germline ends. CDR3 size: 13 residues. CDR1 and CDR2 from the germline V gene are KGHSH and LQKENI. DNA for the CDR3: TGTGCCAGCTCAGACCGCGGGCAAGAGACCCAGTACTTC. It translates to CASSDRGQETQYF.

This clonotype was observed a single time. The chain links TRBV5-6 to TRBJ2-7; 11 positions agree with TRBD2. The germline CDR1 and CDR2 sequences are SGHDT and YYEEEE. Germline trimming cut 5 bases from V and 3 bases from J; bases unmatched to any gene: 16. The CDR3 covers 18 residues. The CDR3 region is CASRHGGGSGREDYEQYF. The CDR3 nucleotides read TGTGCCAGCAGGCACGGGGGGGGTAGCGGGAGGGAAGACTACGAGCAGTACTTC.

The chain is built from TRBV11-1 and TRBJ1-2, with D possibly being TRBD1 (5 bases). Trimming stripped 5 bases from V and 0 bases from J, with 10 bases between. Germline V gene data show CDR1 as SGHAT and CDR2 as FQDESV (reference sequence). The length of the CDR3 is 14 residues. CDR3 sequence reads: CASSPGGANYGYTF. The CDR3, as DNA: TGTGCCAGCAGCCCGGGGGGAGCTAACTATGGCTACACCTTC. Using reference TRBV11-1 and TRBJ1-2 for the parts outside the CDR3, the full variable domain is EAEVAQSPRYKITEKSQAVAFWCDPISGHATLYWYRQILGQGPELLVQFQDESVVDDSQLPKDRFSAERLKGVDSTLKIQPAELGDSAMYLCASSPGGANYGYTFGSGTRLTVV.

This clonotype came up many times. The gene calls are TRBV20-1 and TRBJ2-7; perhaps TRBD2 as D (6 bases). With 5 bases removed from V and 4 bases from J, the gap between germline ends came to 12 bases. Germline CDR1 and CDR2: DFQATT and SNEGSKA (reference sequence). The CDR3 length is 12 residues. CDR3 sequence: CSAAGNLYEQYF. The CDR3 bases are TGCAGTGCTGCGGGGAACTTATACGAGCAGTACTTC.

The rearrangement uses TRBV14 and TRBJ1-2, with a tentative D call TRBD1 (6 bases). V lost 2 bases, J lost 6 bases, and 10 bases lay in between. Germline assignment: CDR1 SGHDN and CDR2 FVKESK. The CDR3 loop spans 13 amino acids. CDR3 sequence (DNA): TGTGCCAGCAGCCAATCACAGGGCCATGGCTACACCTTC. Encoded protein: CASSQSQGHGYTF.

Many counts were recorded for this clonotype. This chain connects TRBV2 to TRBJ1-4; 7 bases agree with TRBD1. CDR1 is SNHLY and CDR2 is FYNNEI in the germline V gene. The CDR3 is 15 residues long. Trimming took 2 bases from V and 8 from J; bases not matched to a gene: 8. The CDR3 spells CASSEKGGRVEKLFF. The CDR3 DNA sequence: TGTGCCAGCAGTGAAAAAGGGGGCCGGGTGGAAAAACTGTTTTTT.

This clonotype was recorded many times. V is TRBV6-1 and J is TRBJ1-4; possibly TRBD1 for D (5 bases). Trimming removed 5 bases from V and 3 bases from J, with 19 bases in between. CDR3 size: 17 residues. Germline-derived CDR1 and CDR2 are MNHNS and SASEGT. CDR3 sequence (DNA): TGTGCCAGCAGTCCCGAAGTCGACAGAGACCCTAATGAAAAACTGTTTTTT. This codes for CASSPEVDRDPNEKLFF.

This clonotype came up many times. The V gene is TRBV2, the J gene TRBJ2-4, with 12 bases aligning to TRBD2. The length of the CDR3 is 15 residues. The V gene's germline CDR1 is SNHLY and CDR2 FYNNEI. Unmatched junction bases numbered 2, after V lost 2 bases and J lost 6 bases. The CDR3 sequence is CASSESSGRGNIQYF. In DNA, the CDR3 is TGTGCCAGCAGTGAATCTAGCGGGAGGGGAAACATTCAGTACTTC.

The chain is built from TRBV12-3 or TRBV12-4 and TRBJ2-1; D ambiguous. Gene TRBJ2-5 matches the end of the DNA better, so the J call may be wrong. The CDR3 has 11 amino acids. The CDR3 sequence is CASSRGQSQYF. DNA of the CDR3: TGTGCCAGCAGTCGCGGCCAGTCCCAGTACTTC.

This clonotype was found many times. This sequence joins TRBV7-9 and TRBJ2-1; tentatively, D is TRBD2 (5 bases). V gave up 2 bases and J gave up 9 bases, with 20 bases separating them. The germline gives CDR1 SEHNR, CDR2 FQNEAQ (reference sequence). The CDR3 extends over 16 amino acids. CDR3 sequence reads: CASSLTPLLSGGEQFF. CDR3 bases: TGTGCCAGCAGCTTAACCCCTCTCTTAAGCGGAGGTGAGCAGTTCTTC.

The chain couples TRBV28 to TRBJ1-5; 10 nucleotides align to TRBD1. The J segment lost 4 bases and the V segment lost 0 bases, leaving 3 bases of the junction unmatched. The CDR3 runs to 16 residues. CDR1 and CDR2 (germline): MDHEN, SYDVKM. CDR3 nucleotide sequence: TGTGCCAGCAGTTTATGGAGGGGACAGGGGAATCAGCCCCAGCATTTT. Translating it yields CASSLWRGQGNQPQHF.

This clonotype was recorded at least ten times. The rearrangement joins TRBV10-3 to TRBJ1-5; D is uncertain. Germline V gene data show CDR1 as ENHRY and CDR2 as SYGVKD. Trimming removed 5 bases at V and 9 bases at J, with 11 bases between. The CDR3 is 12 amino acids. CDR3 sequence reads: CAISRSELPQHF. In DNA form, the CDR3 reads TGTGCCATCAGTAGGTCAGAACTGCCCCAGCATTTT.

This chain connects TRBV27 to TRBJ1-2; D uncertain. The CDR3 totals 16 residues. V shed 6 bases and J shed 3 bases, with 20 bases lying between them. Germline V gene sequence: CDR1 MNHEY, CDR2 SMNVEV (reference sequence). CDR3 amino acids: CASRYRATSRDYGYTF. The CDR3 bases are TGTGCCAGCAGATACCGGGCCACGTCGCGAGACTATGGCTACACCTTC.

In this sample, this clonotype turned up a few times. This chain joins TRBV18 and TRBJ1-2, with D maybe TRBD1 (5 bases). The CDR3 runs to 14 residues. Trimming left V 2 bases short and J 4 bases short, with 11 bases between. The V gene's germline CDR1 is KGHSH and CDR2 LQKENI. The CDR3 nucleotides read TGTGCCAGCTCACCATCCAGGGAAGCCTATGGCTACACCTTC. Protein: CASSPSREAYGYTF.

The chain employs TRBV5-1 and TRBJ2-2; D is unresolved. V was cut by 0 bases and J by 8 bases, with 8 bases left in between. Germline CDR1 reads SGHRS; CDR2 reads YFSETQ. The CDR3 spans 13 residues. CDR3 in amino acids: CASSLAVGGELFF. DNA of the CDR3: TGCGCCAGCAGCTTGGCCGTAGGAGGGGAGCTGTTTTTT.

The rearrangement links TRBV24-1 to TRBJ2-1, with TRBD2 matching 11 bases. The CDR3 contains 16 residues. Losses at the gene ends were 2 bases for V and 8 bases for J; bases not matched to a gene: 7. Germline lookup yields CDR1 KGHDR and CDR2 SFDVKD. In DNA, the CDR3 is TGTGCCACCAGTGATTCCTCTAGCGGGAGGCGGGATGAGCAGTTCTTC. It encodes CATSDSSSGRRDEQFF.

The CDR3 bases are TGTGCCAGCGGGGTCGCCGAGCAGTACTTC. It specifies CASGVAEQYF. This chain joins TRBV25-1 and TRBJ2-7; D is uncertain. This CDR3 comprises 10 residues. Between the trimmed V and J ends, which lost 8 bases and 6 bases, there was a span of 8 bases. The germline gives CDR1 MGHDK, CDR2 SYGVNS.